This T cell receptor (beta chain) was sequenced during a study of blood T cell repertoires in COVID-19 (dated by TCRdb to 2020 to 2021). Concerning the study at large: Samples covering the acute and convalescent phases of COVID-19 were provided by collaborators in the United States, Italy and Spain. The material from the prospective study consisted of cDNA or gDNA derived from T cells, B-cell-depleted T cells, or PBMCs. Deeply sampled blood TCRbeta repertoires from subjects exposed to, actively infected with, or recovered from COVID-19 were included in the dataset. The repertoires were released in a freely available public database meant as a resource for research on the immune response to SARS-CoV-2. The samples were drawn from the first 160 participants of the ongoing ImmuneRACE study and from 950 to 1,500 subjects provided by 6 global collaborators. A de-identified subject ID, COVID-19 status, age in years and sex were almost always included in the sample metadata. Where available, HLA class I and class II types were taken from metadata supplied by the sample provider and were not determined by assay-based typing.

Here V drops 1 base and J drops 7 bases, and the junction holds 28 bases not matched to any gene. As encoded in the germline V gene (reference sequence), CDR1 is LGHDT while CDR2 is YNNKEL. Including cysteine and phenylalanine, the CDR3 has 22 amino acids. The CDR3 DNA has 66 bases and is translated from base 1. TCRbeta CDR3 regions were amplified from genomic DNA using the immunoSEQ Assay, a bias-controlled multiplex PCR. In the paper's pipeline: The number of nucleated cells in each sample was estimated from the amplification of reference gene primers within the assay. Sequence reads were collapsed and filtered to measure the absolute abundance of every unique TCRbeta CDR3 rearrangement. For each sample, productive Simpson clonality was calculated as the square root of Simpson's diversity index across productive rearrangements. TCRdb holds this immuneACCESS table with in-frame rearrangements only. Some clones are missing; in checked studies, unresolved V genes explain under half, and the rest has no known cause. Clone size and V and J calls were adopted from that table, with D and trimming inferred from the DNA. The sample includes about 300,000 clones, with 80% to 90% observed a single time. The top ten constitute about 4.2% of the sample.

Study-level results and caveats: The quantity of clinical and demographic metadata differed by source and by participant and was supplied without curation.

Participants in the prospective study were enrolled through a virtual design, were aged roughly 18 to 100 years, and lived in roughly 24 United States geographic areas. To assign participants to cohorts, the prospective study relied on clinical history that participants themselves reported in a screening survey and a study questionnaire. For ImmuneRACE Cohort 3, a participant was defined as recovered based on two consecutive negative NP/OP PCR tests, clearance by a healthcare professional, or resolution of symptoms. Mobile phlebotomists in the prospective study collected whole blood, serum and a nasopharyngeal or oropharyngeal swab from every participant. Prospective study participants could optionally give additional blood draws and questionnaires over a roughly two-month period. Blood samples from the prospective study were shipped frozen or at room temperature prior to DNA extraction. Note on this clone: Its target antigen remains unknown. There are no base qualities to consult, and no much larger clone falls within one base.

The sequenced sample consisted of PBMCs or T cells enriched from blood (not recorded which). This receptor was taken from a man aged 25 to 45 who had recovered from COVID-19. The sequence is built from TRBV3-1 (or the pseudogene TRBV3-2) and TRBJ2-5; TRBD1 lines up with 9 middle nucleotides. The sequenced DNA: TGTGCCAGCAGCCAAGTCGTAACTTTAGGGACAGGGCGAATCGGCAAGTGGGGGACCCAGTACTTC. Translated, this gives CASSQVVTLGTGRIGKWGTQYF.